This T cell receptor (beta chain) was identified during a study of blood T cell repertoires in COVID-19 (dated by TCRdb to 2018 to 2021). Some background on the complete study: Samples from collaborators originated in the United States, Italy and Spain and spanned both the acute and convalescent phases of COVID-19. The prospective study material was composed of cDNA or gDNA derived from T cells, B-cell-depleted T cells, or PBMCs. Deeply sampled blood TCRbeta repertoires from subjects exposed to, actively infected with, or recovered from COVID-19 were included in the dataset. The repertoires were released in a freely available public database intended as a resource for research on the immune response to SARS-CoV-2. The samples were drawn from the first 160 participants of the ongoing ImmuneRACE study and from 950 to 1,500 subjects provided by 6 global collaborators. Sample metadata almost always included a de-identified subject ID, COVID-19 status, age in years and sex. HLA class I and class II types, where available, came from metadata supplied by the sample provider rather than from assay-based typing.

Concerning this clone: Its cognate antigen has yet to be identified. Base qualities are not at hand, and no much larger clone is one base apart.

The immunoSEQ Assay, a bias-controlled multiplex PCR, was used to amplify TCRbeta CDR3 regions from genomic DNA. The paper's data handling went like this. The number of nucleated cells in each sample was estimated by amplification of reference gene primers within the assay. Sequence reads were collapsed and filtered to measure the absolute abundance of every unique TCRbeta CDR3 rearrangement. Productive Simpson clonality was computed per sample as the square root of Simpson's diversity index over productive rearrangements. Not all clones reach the TCRdb copy of this immuneACCESS table, which keeps in-frame sequences only. Checked studies attribute under half of the gap to unresolved V genes and leave the rest unexplained. The D gene and trimming were derived from the DNA, and the V and J assignments and clone size from that table. The sample has approximately 180,000 clones on record, 75% to 90% of them singletons. The ten top clones hold 9.5% to 12% of the sample.

The collaborating institutions used their own protocols to collect whole blood in K2EDTA tubes. Collaborator samples were shipped for TCRbeta analysis as frozen whole blood, isolated PBMCs, or DNA extracted from either sample type. Results and caveats for the whole study, not just this receptor: The quantity of clinical and demographic metadata differed by source and by participant and was supplied without curation.

This TCR was sampled from a human donor with active or convalescent COVID-19. The donor label of this sample is uncertain. Sequencing was performed on peripheral blood.

CDR3 protein: CASSSRQGKSAANVLTF. The DNA is TGTGCCAGCAGTTCCCGACAGGGAAAGAGCGCGGCCAACGTCCTGACTTTC. This receptor chain uses TRBV28 and TRBJ2-6; 7 junctional bases match TRBD1. In the germline V gene, CDR1 corresponds to MDHEN and CDR2 to SYDVKM. V has 4 bases trimmed and J has 6 bases trimmed; junction bases matching no gene number 12. Reading from cysteine to phenylalanine, the CDR3 counts 17 amino acids. CDR3 DNA is the only sequence kept; it has 51 bases, read in frame from the first base.